These 15 T cell receptor beta chains came from one sample sequenced in a study of cytomegalovirus exposure and HLA in healthy donors. The study ran its PCR with 60 Vbeta and 13 Jbeta primers. Repertoires were generated with immunoSEQ multiplex PCR, while TCRdb's copy carries only in-frame clones and drops some. The table has tens of thousands of clones, around 72% seen once. The material sequenced was PBMCs. The receptors stem from a woman in her 30s in good health and CMV-seropositive.

The chain has TRBV30 and TRBJ2-3, with a possible D match to TRBD1 (6 bases). V was cut by 5 bases and J by 2 bases, with 8 bases left in between. The CDR3 has 12 residues. Germline V gene lookup returns CDR1 GTSNPN and CDR2 SVGIG (reference sequence). Here the CDR3 DNA reads TGTGCCTGGGGACAGTCCACAGATACGCAGTATTTT. It codes for CAWGQSTDTQYF.

This clone was counted a single time. The V and J genes are TRBV25-1 and TRBJ2-1; maybe TRBD2 (5 bases). CDR1 is MGHDK and CDR2 is SYGVNS in the germline V gene. CDR3 length equals 13 residues. Trimming shortened V by 1 base and J by 6 bases, and 7 bases separated the two germline ends. The CDR3 DNA reads as TGTGCCAGCAGTGAATGGCTAGCCAATGAGCAGTTCTTC. As protein: CASSEWLANEQFF.

The V call is TRBV11-2, the J call TRBJ2-1, with 9 bases matching TRBD2. From germline, CDR1 is SGHAT and CDR2 FQNNGV. The CDR3 has 16 residues. The trim removed 5 bases at V and 4 bases at J, leaving 9 bases unmatched. CDR3 loop: CASSQRLTSGYNEQFF. CDR3 nucleotides: TGTGCCAGCAGCCAGAGGTTGACTAGCGGATACAATGAGCAGTTCTTC.

This clone was seen only once. V gene TRBV6-5 combines with J gene TRBJ2-7; 8 bases line up with TRBD2. The germline V gene encodes CDR1 MNHEY and CDR2 SVGAGI. Trimming took 4 bases from V and 5 from J; bases not matched to a gene: 10. There are 15 residues in the CDR3. The CDR3 DNA follows: TGTGCCAGCAGTTTGAGCGGGAGTCGGCATGACGAGCAGTACTTC. It codes for CASSLSGSRHDEQYF.

The sample holds a few counts of this clone. This chain links TRBV5-4 with TRBJ1-1, with D possibly matching TRBD1 (6 bases). V was trimmed by 1 base and J by 3 bases, leaving 10 bases between them. The CDR3 is 14 residues long. From germline, CDR1 is SGHNT and CDR2 YYREEE (reference sequence). This CDR3 reads CASSLRGGYTEAFF. In DNA form, the CDR3 reads TGTGCCAGCAGCTTGAGAGGGGGTTACACTGAAGCTTTCTTT. The variable domain in full, completed from reference TRBV5-4 and TRBJ1-1, reads ETGVTQSPTHLIKTRGQQVTLRCSSQSGHNTVSWYQQALGQGPQFIFQYYREEENGRGNFPPRFSGLQFPNYSSELNVNALELDDSALYLCASSLRGGYTEAFFGQGTRLTVV.

The chain combines TRBV7-6 with TRBJ2-1; D gene unclear. CDR3 length equals 17 residues. Germline lookup yields CDR1 SGHVS and CDR2 FNYEAQ. V lost 1 base to trimming and J lost 0 bases, with 13 bases between them. The CDR3 DNA follows: TGTGCCAGCAGCTTAGTGGCTCTTCGGAGCTCCTACAATGAGCAGTTCTTC. Translating it yields CASSLVALRSSYNEQFF.

V gene TRBV9 combines with J gene TRBJ2-4; 10 bases map to TRBD1. V gave up 4 bases and J gave up 8 bases; unmatched junction bases: 12. The CDR3 runs to 16 residues. CDR1 and CDR2 from the germline V gene are SGDLS and YYNGEE. The CDR3 sequence: CASSPRTGGSRDIQYF. The CDR3 bases are TGTGCCAGCAGCCCTCGGACAGGGGGATCTCGAGACATTCAGTACTTC.

The rearrangement uses TRBV5-1 and TRBJ2-4; 10 bases map to TRBD2. The V and J ends lost 3 bases and 3 bases, in that order; junction bases with no gene match: 6. The CDR3 contains 16 residues. Germline CDR1 reads SGHRS; CDR2 reads YFSETQ. CDR3 sequence: CASSSTSGRGKNIQYF. The DNA for the CDR3 is TGCGCCAGCAGCTCTACGAGCGGGAGGGGCAAAAACATTCAGTACTTC.

This chain joins TRBV28 and TRBJ2-1, with unresolved D. The germline V gene encodes CDR1 MDHEN and CDR2 SYDVKM. V was pared by 6 bases and J by 3 bases, with 6 bases between. The CDR3 is 12 residues long. The CDR3 reads CASSPYYNEQFF. DNA for the CDR3: TGTGCCAGCAGCCCTTACTACAATGAGCAGTTCTTC.

This clone has a handful of counts. CDR3 residues: CASSLRAGSGTEAFF. As DNA, the CDR3 is TGCGCCAGCAGCTTGAGGGCAGGGTCGGGCACTGAAGCTTTCTTT. V is TRBV5-1 and J is TRBJ1-1; perhaps TRBD1 as D (5 bases). From germline, CDR1 is SGHRS and CDR2 YFSETQ. The CDR3 is 15 amino acids. Trimming took off 1 base at V and 4 bases at J, with 14 bases between the two ends.

This chain links TRBV4-3 with TRBJ2-1, with 7 bases aligning to TRBD2. The CDR3 loop spans 16 amino acids. The V gene end was trimmed by 2 bases and the J gene end by 3 bases; junction bases not matched to a gene: 7. CDR1 and CDR2 from the germline V gene are LGHNA and YSLEER. In DNA form, the CDR3 reads TGCGCCAGCAGCCAAAGGGCGGGAGCTTTCTACAATGAGCAGTTCTTC. Protein sequence: CASSQRAGAFYNEQFF.

The rearrangement uses TRBV7-2 and TRBJ2-1; no reliable D call. This CDR3 contains 13 residues. Germline lookup yields CDR1 SGHTA and CDR2 FQGNSA. The V and J ends lost 2 bases and 9 bases respectively, with 11 bases between them. The CDR3 loop is CASSLKRPGEQFF. The CDR3 bases are TGTGCCAGCAGCTTAAAGAGACCGGGTGAGCAGTTCTTC.

This chain joins TRBV5-1 and TRBJ1-2; D unclear. Trimming removed 0 bases from V and 1 base from J, with 10 bases in between. This CDR3 comprises 15 residues. The V gene's germline CDR1 is SGHRS and CDR2 YFSETQ. CDR3 DNA: TGCGCCAGCAGCTTGGGTAGAGCAAATAACTATGGCTACACCTTC. Its translation: CASSLGRANNYGYTF.

This clone is a singleton in its sample. This chain connects TRBV29-1 to TRBJ2-4, with 9 bases that match TRBD1. The CDR3 runs 14 residues. Germline V CDR1 and CDR2: SQVTM, ANQGSEA. Trimming removed 6 bases from V and 7 bases from J; junction bases left unmatched: 10. The DNA for the CDR3 is TGCAGCGTGGCCGCCGGGACAGGGAGGAACATTCAGTACTTC. This sequence encodes CSVAAGTGRNIQYF.

This CDR3 is CASTSGRETGELFF. The DNA for the CDR3 is TGTGCCAGTACTAGCGGGAGGGAAACCGGGGAGCTGTTTTTT. This chain links TRBV6-6 with TRBJ2-2, with 13 positions matching TRBD2. V lost 9 bases, J lost 5 bases, and 3 bases stayed unmatched. CDR1 is MNHNY, CDR2 SVGAGI, per germline (reference sequence). The CDR3 is 14 residues long.